The source of this T cell receptor (beta chain) is a study of T cell repertoires in cytomegalovirus infection. Study at large: Both recently identified HLA-C-restricted and well-studied HLA-B-restricted CMV epitopes were used in the study. Indicated by public TCR beta signatures were CMV infection and matching HLA type. Regarding the study as a whole: HLA-C-restricted CMV clonotypes gave the most frequent clonotype in two of eight donors.

TCRdb ran MiXCR on the reads and lists one entry per CDR3 protein. The sample lists around 500,000 distinct CDR3 sequences; under 55% were seen once. This CDR3 has 13 amino acids. The ends lost 5 bases at V and 6 bases at J; junction bases unmatched: 2. The germline CDR1 and CDR2 sequences are LNHDA and SQIVND (reference sequence). This clonotype has just a few counts. Its antigen is still unknown. This sequence originates from a human donor in good health (CMV status not recorded). Some clones in this sample may be carry-over from other donors' samples. The sequencing used cultured PBMCs, collected from culture after CMV antigen stimulation. This chain links TRBV19 with TRBJ1-5; TRBD1 matches at 9 bases. The CDR3 DNA sequence: TGTGCCAGTAGTGGACAGGGGAGTCAGCCCCAGCATTTT. Its translation: CASSGQGSQPQHF.